The T cell receptor beta chain under discussion was sequenced for a study of blood T cell repertoires in COVID-19. At the level of the study: Material from acute and convalescent COVID-19 was sourced from the United States, Italy and Spain. T cells, B-cell-depleted T cells, or PBMCs provided the cDNA or gDNA that served as material.

V was shortened by 6 bases and J by 3 bases, with 9 bases between the two germline ends. This CDR3 has 12 residues. Germline values: CDR1 MNHEY, CDR2 SVGEGT. Authors' processing steps: Amplification with reference gene primers provided the estimates of nucleated cell counts. Some clones are missing from TCRdb's copy, which holds only in-frame ones; the method was immunoSEQ multiplex PCR. From that table come the V and J calls and clone size; the DNA was used to work out D and trimming. There are around 110,000 clones in the sample; approximately 88% occur only once, and around 7% lies in the top ten.

The specimen sequenced was peripheral blood. V usage is TRBV6-2 or TRBV6-3 and J usage is TRBJ2-7, with D perhaps TRBD1 (6 bases). This clonotype was sampled from a man aged 50-60 years with active or convalescent COVID-19. The CDR3, as DNA: TGTGCCAGCAGCAGGGGCCTCTACGAGCAGTACTTC. Encoded protein: CASSRGLYEQYF.